Listed below are T cell receptor beta chains from one sample, sequenced in a study of blood T cell repertoires in COVID-19. The repertoire was sequenced with immunoSEQ multiplex PCR; TCRdb's copy has only in-frame clones and lacks some. The top ten clones hold about 3.2% of a sample with approximately 470,000 clones, roughly 88% of them seen once. The sample taken for sequencing was peripheral blood. Every receptor here comes from a human donor in a cohort sampled during active COVID-19. CDR3s include the opening cysteine and the closing phenylalanine or tryptophan. A D gene is named only where the DNA matches it firmly. A row's size may be missing; if present it is once, few, many or a size class.

CASSEYLYRGDEGYTF,TGTGCCAGCAGTGAATATCTTTACAGGGGGGACGAAGGCTACACCTTC,TRBD1,.,TRBV25-1,TRBJ1-2
CASSFQGISSVKSSNEQFF,TGTGCCAGCAGCTTTCAAGGGATCAGTAGCGTTAAGTCCTCCAATGAGCAGTTCTTC,.,.,TRBV7-8,TRBJ2-1
CAWTLGQGTGELFF,TGTGCCTGGACCCTAGGGCAGGGAACCGGGGAGCTGTTTTTT,.,once,TRBV30,TRBJ2-2
CASSLSRGYGYTF,TGTGCCAGCAGTTTATCCAGGGGCTATGGCTACACCTTC,.,few,TRBV27,TRBJ1-2
CASSWEGGSRNTIYF,TGTGCCAGCAGCTGGGAGGGGGGCTCAAGAAACACCATATATTTT,.,.,TRBV5-4,TRBJ1-3
CASSYSTGNYGYTF,TGTGCCAGCAGTTACTCGACGGGGAATTATGGCTACACCTTC,.,.,TRBV6-2/TRBV6-3,TRBJ1-2
CASSQDGNRGNSPLHF,TGCGCCAGCAGCCAAGATGGGAACAGGGGTAATTCACCCCTCCACTTT,TRBD1,.,TRBV4-1,TRBJ1-6
CAWSIVTAYTEAFF,TGTGCCTGGAGTATTGTAACAGCATACACTGAAGCTTTCTTT,.,.,TRBV30,TRBJ1-1
CASSDAGGGNTIYF,TGTGCCAGCAGTGATGCAGGGGGAGGAAACACCATATATTTT,TRBD1,.,TRBV6-1,TRBJ1-3
CASSQERGLAGGYEQFF,TGCGCCAGCAGCCAAGAGCGGGGACTAGCGGGAGGCTATGAGCAGTTCTTC,TRBD2,once,TRBV4-3,TRBJ2-1
CASSPQGVRNTEAFF,TGTGCCAGCTCACCACAGGGGGTACGGAACACTGAAGCTTTCTTT,.,.,TRBV18,TRBJ1-1
CASSLDGVGGYTF,TGTGCCAGCAGCTTGGACGGGGTAGGGGGCTACACCTTC,.,.,TRBV5-6,TRBJ1-2
CSASDSLTGGAGSGYTF,TGCAGTGCTAGTGATTCCCTAACAGGGGGCGCGGGCAGTGGCTACACCTTC,TRBD1,.,TRBV20-1,TRBJ1-2
CASALTDPAHEQYF,TGCGCCAGCGCCCTAACAGACCCGGCCCACGAGCAGTACTTC,.,.,TRBV5-1,TRBJ2-7
CASSLFQSSNQPQHF,TGTGCCAGCAGTTTATTCCAGTCGTCGAATCAGCCCCAGCATTTT,.,.,TRBV6-5,TRBJ1-5
CASSSGTAGQPQHF,TGCGCCAGCAGCTCGGGGACAGCTGGTCAGCCCCAGCATTTT,TRBD1,.,TRBV5-1,TRBJ1-5
CASSGQGNTEAFF,TGTGCCAGCAGCGGACAGGGGAACACTGAAGCTTTCTTT,TRBD1,.,TRBV6-2/TRBV6-3,TRBJ1-1
CASSQGGPHQPQHF,TGTGCCAGCAGCCAAGGTGGGCCACATCAGCCCCAGCATTTT,.,.,TRBV3-1/TRBV3-2,TRBJ1-5
CATSDYRGYEQYF,TGTGCCACCAGTGATTACAGGGGGTACGAGCAGTACTTC,TRBD1,.,TRBV24-1,TRBJ2-7
CAWSQRPSWAEQFF,TGTGCCTGGAGTCAACGGCCTAGCTGGGCTGAGCAGTTCTTC,.,.,TRBV30,TRBJ2-1
CASSQDRIPNTGGYTF,TGCGCCAGCAGCCAAGATAGGATTCCCAACACGGGAGGCTACACCTTC,.,.,TRBV4-3,TRBJ1-2
CAWSVRVAHSGNTIYF,TGTGCCTGGAGTGTACGGGTGGCGCACTCTGGAAACACCATATATTTT,.,.,TRBV30,TRBJ1-3
CASSFDDRDNEQFF,TGTGCCAGCAGCTTTGACGACAGGGACAATGAGCAGTTCTTC,TRBD1,.,TRBV5-6,TRBJ2-1
CASSPGTGGYEQYF,TGCGCCAGCAGCCCCGGGACAGGGGGCTACGAGCAGTACTTC,TRBD1,once,TRBV5-1,TRBJ2-7
CAWSSGLPLHF,TGTGCCTGGAGCTCCGGGTTGCCCCTCCACTTT,.,.,TRBV30,TRBJ1-6
CASSFPPAGRWNTGELFF,TGTGCCAGCAGTTTTCCTCCGGCAGGGCGGTGGAACACCGGGGAGCTGTTTTTT,.,.,TRBV27,TRBJ2-2
CASSLARANEQFF,TGTGCTAGCAGCTTAGCGAGGGCAAATGAGCAGTTCTTC,.,.,TRBV7-7,TRBJ2-1
CASSPVGTGVGYGYTF,TGTGCCAGCAGCCCTGTCGGGACAGGGGTTGGGTATGGCTACACCTTC,TRBD1,many,TRBV3-1/TRBV3-2,TRBJ1-2